This T cell receptor (beta chain) was observed in a study of T cell changes during pregnancy in multiple sclerosis. CDR1 and CDR2 from the germline V gene are MNHEY and SVGAGI. Trimming took 6 bases from V and 2 from J; bases not matched to a gene: 6. The CDR3 has 14 residues. Method: immunoSEQ multiplex PCR; TCRdb's copy keeps in-frame clones and lacks some. In the table there are 50,000 to 65,000 clones, about nine tenths of which are singletons. The sample was peripheral blood, taken in the first trimester of pregnancy. This clonotype was obtained from a female donor in good health, enrolled as a control in a pregnancy study. This rearrangement joins TRBV6-5 to TRBJ1-2, with TRBD1 identical over 7 bases. CDR3 DNA: TGTGCCAGCAGGCACAGGGGTACGAACTATGGCTACACCTTC. It specifies CASRHRGTNYGYTF.